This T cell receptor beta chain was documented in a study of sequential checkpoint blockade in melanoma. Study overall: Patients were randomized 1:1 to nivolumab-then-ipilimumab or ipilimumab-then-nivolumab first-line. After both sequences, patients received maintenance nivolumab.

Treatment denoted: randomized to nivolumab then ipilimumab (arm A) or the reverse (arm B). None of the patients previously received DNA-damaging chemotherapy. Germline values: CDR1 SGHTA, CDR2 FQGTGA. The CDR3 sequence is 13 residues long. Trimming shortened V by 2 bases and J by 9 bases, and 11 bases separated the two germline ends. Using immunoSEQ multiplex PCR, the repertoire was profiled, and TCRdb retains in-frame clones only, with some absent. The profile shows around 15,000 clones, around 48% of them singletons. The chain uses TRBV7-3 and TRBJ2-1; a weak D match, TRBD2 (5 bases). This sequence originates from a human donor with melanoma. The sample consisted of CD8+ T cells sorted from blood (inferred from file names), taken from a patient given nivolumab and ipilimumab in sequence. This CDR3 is CASSLGSEGEQFF. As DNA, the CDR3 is TGTGCCAGCAGCTTAGGTTCAGAGGGTGAGCAGTTCTTC. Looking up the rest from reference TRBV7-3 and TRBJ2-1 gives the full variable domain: GAGVSQTPSNKVTEKGKYVELRCDPISGHTALYWYRQSLGQGPEFLIYFQGTGAADDSGLPNDRFFAVRPEGSVSTLKIQRTERGDSAVYLCASSLGSEGEQFFGPGTRLTVL.